This T cell receptor beta chain was retrieved from a study of T cell responses to AZD1222 COVID-19 vaccine. General study results and limits: The study reported that nearly half of spike-specific TCRs target unmutated variant regions. Repertoire samples came only from after the peak T cell response. There were mostly white British donors and more females than males, and clonal diversity was possibly underestimated.

On this clone: Its antigen is not identified.

Germline V gene lookup returns CDR1 SGHNT and CDR2 YYREEE (reference sequence). Trimming stripped 0 bases from V and 6 bases from J, with 15 bases between. The CDR3 has 15 residues. Using immunoSEQ multiplex PCR, the repertoire was profiled, and TCRdb retains in-frame clones only, with some absent. Counted here are about 120,000 clones, approximately 85% occurring once; the ten biggest clones make up under 20%. This material consisted of peripheral blood, taken on day 0 of MenACWY control vaccination. This chain uses TRBV5-4 with TRBJ1-2; D might be TRBD1 (6 bases). The sequence derives from an adult in good health. The CDR3 protein is CASSLAVTGWNGYTF. CDR3 nucleotide sequence: TGTGCCAGCAGCTTGGCCGTAACAGGGTGGAATGGCTACACCTTC.